The next 16 T cell receptor beta chains were all read from a single sample in a study of blood T cell repertoires in COVID-19. The assay was immunoSEQ multiplex PCR, and TCRdb's table has in-frame clones only and misses some. The data show tens of thousands of clones, around 86% seen once. Sequencing was done on a sample of peripheral blood. The source is a human donor in a cohort sampled during active COVID-19.

The CDR3, as DNA: TGTGCCAGCAGCCTCTACAGGGGGAATGAGCAGTTCTTC. It yields the protein CASSLYRGNEQFF. This chain joins TRBV11-2 and TRBJ2-1; 8 positions agree with TRBD1. The germline CDR1 and CDR2 sequences are SGHAT and FQNNGV. The V segment lost 5 bases and the J segment 7 bases; nucleotides outside the gene matches: 4. The CDR3 loop spans 13 amino acids.

This chain joins TRBV5-1 and TRBJ2-7, with D perhaps matching TRBD1 (6 bases). The CDR3 length is 15 residues. The V and J ends lost 4 bases and 0 bases respectively, with 14 bases between them. From germline, CDR1 is SGHRS and CDR2 YFSETQ. The CDR3 is CASSNRQASSYEQYF. DNA of the CDR3: TGCGCCAGCAGCAATCGACAGGCTAGCTCCTACGAGCAGTACTTC.

J is TRBJ2-3 and V is TRBV9; a weak D match, TRBD1 (6 bases). From germline, CDR1 is SGDLS and CDR2 YYNGEE. V was trimmed by 0 bases and J by 6 bases, leaving 14 bases between them. The CDR3 extends over 15 amino acids. The chain's CDR3 is CASSVVGTNSDTQYF. The CDR3 DNA is TGTGCCAGCAGCGTAGTTGGGACAAATTCCGATACGCAGTATTTT.

The rearrangement joins TRBV4-3 to TRBJ2-7, with 7 positions matching TRBD1. The germline V gene encodes CDR1 LGHNA and CDR2 YSLEER. CDR3 length: 15 residues. V dropped 0 bases and J dropped 4; count of bases not matched to a gene: 6. The CDR3 sequence: CASSQDVGGRYEQYF. The CDR3 nucleotides read TGCGCCAGCAGCCAAGATGTAGGGGGCAGGTACGAGCAGTACTTC.

The CDR3 here is CASSQGYGNQPQHF. The CDR3 bases are TGTGCCAGCAGCCAGGGGTATGGCAATCAGCCCCAGCATTTT. The J gene is TRBJ1-5, the V gene TRBV11-2; TRBD1 is a possible D gene (6 bases). The germline gives CDR1 SGHAT, CDR2 FQNNGV. The CDR3 extends over 14 amino acids. V was trimmed by 5 bases and J by 2 bases, leaving 10 bases between them.

This chain connects TRBV25-1 to TRBJ1-2; no reliable D call. The CDR3 has 14 amino acids. Per germline, CDR1 MGHDK and CDR2 SYGVNS. V gave up 8 bases and J gave up 4 bases, with 17 bases separating them. CDR3 in amino acids: CASSSGGSFYGYTF. CDR3 bases: TGTGCCAGCTCGTCAGGAGGTAGTTTCTATGGCTACACCTTC.

The genes are TRBV5-5 and TRBJ2-1; TRBD2 matches 7 bases. Germline V gives CDR1 SGHKS, CDR2 YYEKEE (reference sequence). This CDR3 region has 15 residues. Trimming took 2 bases from V and 7 from J; bases not matched to a gene: 9. The CDR3 reads CASSFPRAGTNEQFF. In nucleotides, the CDR3 is TGTGCCAGCAGCTTCCCCAGAGCGGGGACGAATGAGCAGTTCTTC. Complete variable domain (other parts from reference TRBV5-5 and TRBJ2-1): DAGVTQSPTHLIKTRGQQVTLRCSPISGHKSVSWYQQVLGQGPQFIFQYYEKEERGRGNFPDRFSARQFPNYSSELNVNALLLGDSALYLCASSFPRAGTNEQFFGPGTRLTVL.

The J gene is TRBJ2-7, the V gene TRBV6-5; 8 nucleotides agree with TRBD1. This CDR3 comprises 15 residues. Germline V gene lookup returns CDR1 MNHEY and CDR2 SVGAGI. V lost 6 bases to trimming and J lost 5 bases; unmatched junction nucleotides: 12. The CDR3 reads CASSYGDRIVDEQYF. The CDR3 nucleotides are TGTGCCAGCAGCTACGGGGACAGGATAGTCGACGAGCAGTACTTC.

The chain recombines TRBV12-3 or TRBV12-4 with TRBJ2-3; no clear D. This CDR3 region has 13 residues. Trimming cost V 2 bases and J 6 bases, with 9 bases left between them. The CDR3 protein is CASSLSRIDTQYF. CDR3 bases: TGTGCCAGCAGTTTAAGCCGAATCGATACGCAGTATTTT.

The chain combines TRBV11-1 with TRBJ2-1, with a tentative D call TRBD2 (6 bases). CDR1 and CDR2 from the germline V gene are SGHAT and FQDESV (reference sequence). This CDR3 is 15 amino acids long. Trimming left V 2 bases short and J 8 bases short, with 16 bases between. CDR3 bases: TGTGCCAGCAGCTTAAGCGGGTACGTACAGGATGAGCAGTTCTTC. Translated, it gives CASSLSGYVQDEQFF. Combining the CDR3 with reference TRBV11-1 and TRBJ2-1 gives the whole variable domain EAEVAQSPRYKITEKSQAVAFWCDPISGHATLYWYRQILGQGPELLVQFQDESVVDDSQLPKDRFSAERLKGVDSTLKIQPAELGDSAMYLCASSLSGYVQDEQFFGPGTRLTVL.

The chain links TRBV19 to TRBJ2-2; D not certain. With 5 bases removed from V and 4 bases from J, the gap between germline ends came to 5 bases. The CDR3 has 12 amino acids. CDR1 and CDR2 (germline): LNHDA, SQIVND (reference sequence). The CDR3 DNA sequence: TGTGCCAGTAGTCACTCCACCGGGGAGCTGTTTTTT. This sequence encodes CASSHSTGELFF.

This chain connects TRBV11-3 to TRBJ2-3; D call uncertain. Deletions cut 1 base from V and 3 bases from J, with 5 bases between. In germline, CDR1 is SGHNT, CDR2 YENEEA. The CDR3 extends over 13 amino acids. CDR3 sequence (DNA): TGTGCCAGCAGCTTAGCGTTAACAGATACGCAGTATTTT. This encodes CASSLALTDTQYF.

The chain links TRBV7-6 to TRBJ2-1; perhaps TRBD2 as D (6 bases). CDR3 length: 13 residues. The germline CDR1 and CDR2 sequences are SGHVS and FNYEAQ. Trimming pared 1 base from V and 9 bases from J, leaving 10 bases between. The CDR3 DNA sequence: TGTGCCAGCAGCTTAGAGGGGCGGGGTGAGCAGTTCTTC. Protein product: CASSLEGRGEQFF.

This rearrangement joins TRBV18 to TRBJ2-3; unclear D gene. Germline CDR1 and CDR2: KGHSH and LQKENI. The length of the CDR3 is 14 residues. Trimming pared 2 bases from V and 1 base from J, leaving 7 bases between. CDR3 sequence (DNA): TGTGCCAGCTCACCAGATAGCCGCACAGATACGCAGTATTTT. Encoded protein: CASSPDSRTDTQYF.

The V call is TRBV5-8, the J call TRBJ1-4; the D gene is possibly TRBD1 (6 bases). V gave up 1 base and J gave up 6 bases, with 13 bases separating them. The CDR3 loop spans 15 amino acids. Looked up from germline, CDR1 is SGHTS and CDR2 is YDEGEE. As DNA, the CDR3 is TGTGCCAGCAGCTTGTGGGGGCCCGGAGATGAAAAACTGTTTTTT. Residues: CASSLWGPGDEKLFF.

The rearrangement joins TRBV7-2 to TRBJ2-7, with 12 bases identical to TRBD2. J was trimmed by 7 bases and V by 7 bases; bases with no gene match: 11. This CDR3 is built from 15 residues. CDR1 and CDR2 from the germline V gene are SGHTA and FQGNSA. The CDR3 protein is CASTSPSGRAAEQYF. In DNA, the CDR3 is TGTGCCAGCACTTCTCCTAGCGGGAGGGCGGCGGAGCAGTACTTC.